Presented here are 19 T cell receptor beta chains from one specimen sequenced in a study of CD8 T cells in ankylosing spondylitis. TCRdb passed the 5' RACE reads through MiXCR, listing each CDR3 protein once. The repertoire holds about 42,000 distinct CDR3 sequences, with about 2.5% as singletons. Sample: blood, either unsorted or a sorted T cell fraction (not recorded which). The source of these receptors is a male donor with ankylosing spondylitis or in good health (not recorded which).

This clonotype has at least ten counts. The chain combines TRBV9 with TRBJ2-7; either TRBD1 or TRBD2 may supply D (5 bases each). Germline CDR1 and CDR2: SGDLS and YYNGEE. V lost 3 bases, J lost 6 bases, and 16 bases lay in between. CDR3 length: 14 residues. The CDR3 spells CASSGGWGTGEQYF. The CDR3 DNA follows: TGTGCCAGCAGCGGGGGGTGGGGGACGGGCGAGCAGTACTTC.

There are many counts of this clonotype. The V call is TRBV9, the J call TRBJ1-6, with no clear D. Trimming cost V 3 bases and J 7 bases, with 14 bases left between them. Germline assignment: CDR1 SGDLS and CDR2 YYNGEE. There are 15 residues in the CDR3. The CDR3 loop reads CASSAVEVRNSPLHF. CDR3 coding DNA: TGTGCCAGCAGCGCTGTGGAAGTGCGGAATTCACCCCTCCACTTT.

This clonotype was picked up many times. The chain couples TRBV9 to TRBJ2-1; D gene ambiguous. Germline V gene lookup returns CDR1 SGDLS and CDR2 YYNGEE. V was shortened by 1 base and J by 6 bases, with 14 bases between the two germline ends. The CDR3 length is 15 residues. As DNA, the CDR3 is TGTGCCAGCAGCGTATCGTTCAGCCCATTCAATGAGCAGTTCTTC. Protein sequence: CASSVSFSPFNEQFF.

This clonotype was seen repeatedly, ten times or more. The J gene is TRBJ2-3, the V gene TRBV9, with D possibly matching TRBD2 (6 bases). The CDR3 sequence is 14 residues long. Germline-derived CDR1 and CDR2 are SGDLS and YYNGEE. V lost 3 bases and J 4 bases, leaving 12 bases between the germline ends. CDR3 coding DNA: TGTGCCAGCAGCGCCAACACTAGCCCAGATACGCAGTATTTT. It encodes CASSANTSPDTQYF.

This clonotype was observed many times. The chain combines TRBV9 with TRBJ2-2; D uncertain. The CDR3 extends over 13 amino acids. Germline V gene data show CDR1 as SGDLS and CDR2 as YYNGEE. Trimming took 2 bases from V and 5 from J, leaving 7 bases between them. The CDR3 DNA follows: TGTGCCAGCAGCGTGGGGTTGACCGGGGAGCTGTTTTTT. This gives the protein CASSVGLTGELFF. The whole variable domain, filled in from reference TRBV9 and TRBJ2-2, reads DSGVTQTPKHLITATGQRVTLRCSPRSGDLSVYWYQQSLDQGLQFLIQYYNGEERAKGNILERFSAQQFPDLHSELNLSSLELGDSALYFCASSVGLTGELFFGEGSRLTVL.

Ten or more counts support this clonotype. The CDR3 sequence is CASSVGLAGADTQYF. The CDR3 coding sequence is TGTGCCAGCAGCGTAGGTCTAGCGGGAGCGGATACGCAGTATTTT. The chain links TRBV9 to TRBJ2-3, with 10 bases matching TRBD2. The junction had 4 bases not matched to a gene; V was cut back by 0 bases and J by 6 bases. The CDR3 sequence is 15 residues long. The germline CDR1 and CDR2 sequences are SGDLS and YYNGEE. The full variable domain, rest sourced from reference TRBV9 and TRBJ2-3, is DSGVTQTPKHLITATGQRVTLRCSPRSGDLSVYWYQQSLDQGLQFLIQYYNGEERAKGNILERFSAQQFPDLHSELNLSSLELGDSALYFCASSVGLAGADTQYFGPGTRLTVL.

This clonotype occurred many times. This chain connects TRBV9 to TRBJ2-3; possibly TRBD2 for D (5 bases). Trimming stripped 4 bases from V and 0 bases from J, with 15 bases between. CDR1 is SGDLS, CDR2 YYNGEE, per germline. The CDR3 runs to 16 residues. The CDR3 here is CASSPPEAVSTDTQYF. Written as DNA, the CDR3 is TGTGCCAGCAGCCCCCCGGAGGCAGTCAGCACAGATACGCAGTATTTT.

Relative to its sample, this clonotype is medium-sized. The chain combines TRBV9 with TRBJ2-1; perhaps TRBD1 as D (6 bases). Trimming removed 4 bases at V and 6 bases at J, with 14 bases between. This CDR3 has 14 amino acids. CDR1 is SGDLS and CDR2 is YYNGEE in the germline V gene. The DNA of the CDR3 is TGTGCCAGCAGCCAGGACAGCTTATCCAATGAGCAGTTCTTC. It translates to CASSQDSLSNEQFF.

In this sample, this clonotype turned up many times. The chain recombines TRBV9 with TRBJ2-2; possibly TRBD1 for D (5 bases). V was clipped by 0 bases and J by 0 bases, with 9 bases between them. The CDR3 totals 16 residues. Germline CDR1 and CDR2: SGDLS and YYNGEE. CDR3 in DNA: TGTGCCAGCAGCGTAGGGGGCGGAGCGAACACCGGGGAGCTGTTTTTT. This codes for CASSVGGGANTGELFF. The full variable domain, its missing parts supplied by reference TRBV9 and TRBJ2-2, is DSGVTQTPKHLITATGQRVTLRCSPRSGDLSVYWYQQSLDQGLQFLIQYYNGEERAKGNILERFSAQQFPDLHSELNLSSLELGDSALYFCASSVGGGANTGELFFGEGSRLTVL.

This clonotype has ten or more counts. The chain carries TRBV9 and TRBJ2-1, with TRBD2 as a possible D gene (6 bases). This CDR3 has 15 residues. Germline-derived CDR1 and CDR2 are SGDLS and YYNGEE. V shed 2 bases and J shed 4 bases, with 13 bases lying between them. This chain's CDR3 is CASSVGTREYNEQFF. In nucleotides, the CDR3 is TGTGCCAGCAGCGTCGGGACTCGGGAGTACAATGAGCAGTTCTTC.

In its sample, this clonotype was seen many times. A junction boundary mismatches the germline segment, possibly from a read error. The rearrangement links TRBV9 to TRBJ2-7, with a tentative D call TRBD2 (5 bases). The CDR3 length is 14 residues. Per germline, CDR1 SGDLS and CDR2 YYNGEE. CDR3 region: CAISPSTGTGEQYF. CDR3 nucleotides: TGTGCCATCAGCCCCTCGACTGGAACGGGAGAGCAGTACTTC.

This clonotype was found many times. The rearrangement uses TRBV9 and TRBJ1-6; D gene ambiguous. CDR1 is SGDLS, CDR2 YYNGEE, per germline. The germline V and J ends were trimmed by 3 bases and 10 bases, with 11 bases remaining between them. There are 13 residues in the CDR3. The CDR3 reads CASSADPLSPLHF. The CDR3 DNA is TGTGCCAGCAGCGCAGACCCCTTGTCACCCCTCCACTTT.

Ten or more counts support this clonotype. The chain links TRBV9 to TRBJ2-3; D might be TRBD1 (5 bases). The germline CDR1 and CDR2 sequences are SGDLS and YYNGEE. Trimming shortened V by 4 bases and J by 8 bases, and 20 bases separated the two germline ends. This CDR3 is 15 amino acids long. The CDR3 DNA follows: TGTGCCAGCAGCCCGACAGTAGAGACCCTGGGTACGCAGTATTTT. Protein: CASSPTVETLGTQYF.

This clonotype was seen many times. Here the CDR3 DNA reads TGTGCCAGCAGCGTAGGACAGGCGGAGACCCAGTACTTC. It is translated as CASSVGQAETQYF. The chain links TRBV9 to TRBJ2-5, with a possible D match to TRBD1 (6 bases). The V and J ends lost 0 bases and 5 bases respectively, with 8 bases between them. Germline assignment: CDR1 SGDLS and CDR2 YYNGEE. The CDR3 has 13 residues.

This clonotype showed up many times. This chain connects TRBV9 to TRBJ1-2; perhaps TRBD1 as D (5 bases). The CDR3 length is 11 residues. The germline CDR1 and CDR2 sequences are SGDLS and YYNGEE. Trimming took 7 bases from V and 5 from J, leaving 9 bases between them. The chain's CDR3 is CASGGMYGYTF. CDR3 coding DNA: TGTGCCAGCGGGGGAATGTATGGCTACACCTTC.

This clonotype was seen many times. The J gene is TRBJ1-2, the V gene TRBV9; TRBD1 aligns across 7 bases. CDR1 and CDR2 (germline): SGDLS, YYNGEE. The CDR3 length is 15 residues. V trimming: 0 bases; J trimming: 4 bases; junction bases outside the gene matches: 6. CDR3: CASSVDPGGTYGYTF. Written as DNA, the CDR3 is TGTGCCAGCAGCGTAGATCCAGGGGGGACCTATGGCTACACCTTC.

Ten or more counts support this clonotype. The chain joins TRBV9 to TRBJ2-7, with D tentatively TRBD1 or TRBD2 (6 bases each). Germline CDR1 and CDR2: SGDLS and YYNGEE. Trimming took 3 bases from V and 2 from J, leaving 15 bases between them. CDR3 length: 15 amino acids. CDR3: CASSGGGQGPYEQYF. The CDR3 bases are TGTGCCAGCAGCGGAGGGGGGCAGGGTCCCTACGAGCAGTACTTC.

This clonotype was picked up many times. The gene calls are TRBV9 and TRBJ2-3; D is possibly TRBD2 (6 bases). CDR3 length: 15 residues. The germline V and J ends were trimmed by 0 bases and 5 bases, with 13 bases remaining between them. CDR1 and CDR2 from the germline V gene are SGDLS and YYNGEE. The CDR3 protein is CASSVVGEAGDTQYF. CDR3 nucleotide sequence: TGTGCCAGCAGCGTAGTTGGGGAGGCGGGAGATACGCAGTATTTT.

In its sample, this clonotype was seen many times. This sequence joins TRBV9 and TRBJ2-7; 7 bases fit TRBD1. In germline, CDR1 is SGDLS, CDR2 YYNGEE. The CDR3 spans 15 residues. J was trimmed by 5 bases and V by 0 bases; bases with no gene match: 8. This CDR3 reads CASSVGVDRVHEQYF. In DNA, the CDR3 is TGTGCCAGCAGCGTAGGGGTTGACAGGGTCCACGAGCAGTACTTC.